A selection of T cell receptor beta chains follows, all from one sample in a study of post-analysis software for immune sequencing data. One entry per CDR3 protein results from TCRdb running MiXCR on the PCR reads. The table shows over 700,000 distinct CDR3 sequences, with roughly 29% occurring only once. Source material: blood. These TCRs come from a girl aged 10 to 17 with multiple sclerosis. The CDR3 runs from the conserved cysteine through the conserved F or W. The order of the fields is D gene, clone size, V gene, J gene, CDR3 protein, CDR3 DNA. The D gene is left open where the match is weak. Where a row states a size, it is once, few, many or the class of an expanded clone; other rows omit it.

d_gene: NA
abundance: NA
v_gene: TRBV29-1
j_gene: TRBJ1-1
CDR3aa: CSVAHNQRAAGARAFF
CDR3nt: TGCAGCGTTGCTCACAACCAAAGGGCAGCAGGAGCGCGAGCTTTCTTT

d_gene: TRBD2
abundance: many
v_gene: TRBV7-2
j_gene: TRBJ2-3
CDR3aa: CASSLVLAGADTQYF
CDR3nt: TGTGCCAGCAGCTTAGTACTAGCGGGAGCAGATACGCAGTATTTT

d_gene: TRBD1
abundance: NA
v_gene: TRBV29-1
j_gene: TRBJ1-4
CDR3aa: CSVKPGQGGDEKLFF
CDR3nt: TGCAGCGTTAAGCCCGGACAGGGCGGGGATGAAAAACTGTTTTTT

d_gene: NA
abundance: few
v_gene: TRBV12-3/TRBV12-4
j_gene: TRBJ2-5
CDR3aa: CASSLQGPEETQYF
CDR3nt: TGTGCCAGCAGCCTGCAGGGGCCCGAAGAGACCCAGTACTTC

d_gene: NA
abundance: NA
v_gene: TRBV3-1
j_gene: TRBJ1-5
CDR3aa: CASSQRGSHQPQHF
CDR3nt: TGTGCCAGCAGCCAAAGGGGGTCCCATCAGCCCCAGCATTTT

d_gene: NA
abundance: NA
v_gene: TRBV2
j_gene: TRBJ1-5
CDR3aa: CASRGAYGNQPQHF
CDR3nt: TGTGCCAGCAGAGGGGCCTACGGCAATCAGCCCCAGCATTTT

d_gene: NA
abundance: many
v_gene: TRBV7-9
j_gene: TRBJ1-6
CDR3aa: CASSGGLNSPLHF
CDR3nt: TGTGCCAGCAGCGGGGGATTGAATTCACCCCTCCACTTT

d_gene: TRBD1
abundance: NA
v_gene: TRBV27
j_gene: TRBJ2-7
CDR3aa: CASSPRQGVFHEQYF
CDR3nt: TGTGCCAGCAGTCCGCGACAGGGGGTCTTCCACGAGCAGTACTTC

d_gene: TRBD2
abundance: many
v_gene: TRBV4-3
j_gene: TRBJ2-6
CDR3aa: CASSQGLAGGSGANVLTF
CDR3nt: TGCGCCAGCAGCCAAGGACTAGCGGGAGGCTCTGGGGCCAACGTCCTGACTTTC

d_gene: NA
abundance: NA
v_gene: TRBV15
j_gene: TRBJ2-3
CDR3aa: CATSRFRVTSSTDTQYF
CDR3nt: TGTGCCACCAGCAGGTTCCGCGTAACTTCTAGCACAGATACGCAGTATTTT

d_gene: NA
abundance: NA
v_gene: TRBV24-1
j_gene: TRBJ1-5
CDR3aa: CATIQTSNQPQHF
CDR3nt: TGTGCCACCATCCAGACGAGCAATCAGCCCCAGCATTTT

d_gene: TRBD2
abundance: NA
v_gene: TRBV7-2
j_gene: TRBJ2-3
CDR3aa: CASSPAGRVGTDTQYF
CDR3nt: TGTGCCAGCAGCCCAGCGGGAAGGGTTGGCACAGATACGCAGTATTTT

d_gene: TRBD1
abundance: NA
v_gene: TRBV15
j_gene: TRBJ1-1
CDR3aa: CATSRAVGTGGSEAFF
CDR3nt: TGTGCCACCAGCAGGGCGGTAGGGACAGGGGGTTCTGAAGCTTTCTTT

d_gene: NA
abundance: NA
v_gene: TRBV7-2
j_gene: TRBJ2-5
CDR3aa: CASGLAQETQYF
CDR3nt: TGTGCCAGCGGCTTAGCGCAAGAGACCCAGTACTTC

d_gene: NA
abundance: NA
v_gene: TRBV2
j_gene: TRBJ1-5
CDR3aa: CASSDQGGWGQPQHF
CDR3nt: TGTGCCAGCAGTGATCAGGGAGGTTGGGGTCAGCCCCAGCATTTT

d_gene: NA
abundance: NA
v_gene: TRBV4-3
j_gene: TRBJ2-5
CDR3aa: CASSQEPQPQETQYF
CDR3nt: TGCGCCAGCAGCCAAGAACCACAGCCCCAAGAGACCCAGTACTTC

d_gene: TRBD2
abundance: NA
v_gene: TRBV11-2
j_gene: TRBJ2-1
CDR3aa: CASSLDSRSSGGNEQFF
CDR3nt: TGTGCCAGCAGCTTAGATAGTCGGTCTAGCGGGGGCAATGAGCAGTTCTTC

d_gene: NA
abundance: NA
v_gene: TRBV5-1
j_gene: TRBJ2-3
CDR3aa: CASSSSIDTQYF
CDR3nt: TGCGCCAGCAGCTCTTCTATAGACACGCAGTATTTT

d_gene: TRBD1
abundance: NA
v_gene: TRBV19
j_gene: TRBJ1-6
CDR3aa: CASSHGTENSPPHF
CDR3nt: TGTGCCAGTAGTCACGGGACAGAGAATTCACCCCCCCACTTT

d_gene: TRBD1
abundance: NA
v_gene: TRBV4-3
j_gene: TRBJ2-3
CDR3aa: CASSQTGQGRGTQYF
CDR3nt: TGCGCCAGCAGCCAGACCGGACAGGGCCGGGGTACGCAGTATTTT

d_gene: TRBD2
abundance: NA
v_gene: TRBV6-1
j_gene: TRBJ2-7
CDR3aa: CASSGELAGAYEQYF
CDR3nt: TGTGCCAGCAGTGGGGAACTAGCGGGAGCCTACGAGCAGTACTTC

d_gene: NA
abundance: NA
v_gene: TRBV7-4
j_gene: TRBJ2-1
CDR3aa: CARRCHNEQFF
CDR3nt: TGTGCCAGACGATGTCACAATGAGCAGTTCTTC

d_gene: TRBD2
abundance: NA
v_gene: TRBV10-3
j_gene: TRBJ2-5
CDR3aa: CAISGGGNQETQYF
CDR3nt: TGTGCCATCAGTGGGGGGGGGAACCAAGAGACCCAGTACTTC

d_gene: NA
abundance: few
v_gene: TRBV27
j_gene: TRBJ2-7
CDR3aa: CASRPTKARRISEQYF
CDR3nt: TGTGCCAGCAGGCCGACCAAGGCGAGGAGGATTAGCGAGCAGTACTTC

d_gene: NA
abundance: few
v_gene: TRBV12-3/TRBV12-4
j_gene: TRBJ1-5
CDR3aa: CASSLGHLNQPQHF
CDR3nt: TGTGCCAGCAGTTTAGGCCACCTCAATCAGCCCCAGCATTTT

d_gene: NA
abundance: NA
v_gene: TRBV10-3
j_gene: TRBJ2-1
CDR3aa: CAIRTGGGQYNEQFF
CDR3nt: TGTGCCATCAGAACAGGGGGGGGACAATACAATGAGCAGTTCTTC

d_gene: TRBD2
abundance: NA
v_gene: TRBV5-1
j_gene: TRBJ2-3
CDR3aa: CASRERGSTDTQYF
CDR3nt: TGCGCCAGCAGGGAGCGGGGGAGCACAGATACGCAGTATTTT

d_gene: NA
abundance: few
v_gene: TRBV12-3/TRBV12-4
j_gene: TRBJ2-3
CDR3aa: CASSLGSINTQYF
CDR3nt: TGTGCCAGCAGTTTAGGTAGTATTAATACGCAGTATTTT

d_gene: TRBD2
abundance: once
v_gene: TRBV27
j_gene: TRBJ2-2
CDR3aa: CASSLLAGENTGELFF
CDR3nt: TGTGCCAGCAGCCTTTTAGCGGGGGAGAACACCGGGGAGCTGTTTTTT

d_gene: TRBD1
abundance: few
v_gene: TRBV20-1
j_gene: TRBJ1-1
CDR3aa: CSARQQGGTEAFF
CDR3nt: TGCAGTGCTAGACAACAGGGGGGAACTGAAGCTTTCTTT

d_gene: NA
abundance: few
v_gene: TRBV5-5
j_gene: TRBJ2-1
CDR3aa: CASSSGTHEQFF
CDR3nt: TGTGCCAGCAGTTCAGGGACCCATGAGCAGTTCTTC

d_gene: NA
abundance: many
v_gene: TRBV7-9
j_gene: TRBJ2-7
CDR3aa: CASSLVGIQGYEQYF
CDR3nt: TGTGCCAGCAGCTTAGTTGGGATCCAGGGGTACGAGCAGTACTTC

d_gene: NA
abundance: NA
v_gene: TRBV12-3/TRBV12-4
j_gene: TRBJ2-7
CDR3aa: CASSRLSPYEQYF
CDR3nt: TGTGCCAGCAGTAGGCTTTCTCCATACGAGCAGTACTTC

d_gene: NA
abundance: NA
v_gene: TRBV27
j_gene: TRBJ1-2
CDR3aa: CASSNLLAQGRIYGYTF
CDR3nt: NA

d_gene: TRBD1
abundance: NA
v_gene: TRBV27
j_gene: TRBJ1-2
CDR3aa: CASSLGQRPYGYTF
CDR3nt: TGTGCCAGCAGCCTGGGACAGAGACCGTATGGCTACACCTTC

d_gene: NA
abundance: NA
v_gene: TRBV20-1
j_gene: TRBJ2-7
CDR3aa: CSARDIASNYEQYF
CDR3nt: TGCAGTGCTAGAGATATAGCGAGCAATTACGAGCAGTACTTC

d_gene: TRBD1
abundance: few
v_gene: TRBV7-6
j_gene: TRBJ1-5
CDR3aa: CASSPGGSRLTQPQHF
CDR3nt: TGTGCCAGCAGCCCAGGGGGTAGTAGGCTTACTCAGCCCCAGCATTTT

d_gene: NA
abundance: NA
v_gene: TRBV10-3
j_gene: TRBJ2-7
CDR3aa: CAISPLGVAYEQYF
CDR3nt: TGTGCCATCAGCCCACTAGGCGTTGCCTACGAGCAGTACTTC

d_gene: NA
abundance: NA
v_gene: TRBV20-1
j_gene: TRBJ2-7
CDR3aa: CSASRRDSGLNYGQYF
CDR3nt: TGCAGTGCTAGCAGGCGGGACAGCGGATTGAACTACGGGCAGTACTTC

d_gene: TRBD1
abundance: few
v_gene: TRBV12-3/TRBV12-4
j_gene: TRBJ1-2
CDR3aa: CASSLVQGAGGYTF
CDR3nt: TGTGCCAGCAGTTTAGTTCAGGGGGCGGGAGGCTACACCTTC

d_gene: NA
abundance: few
v_gene: TRBV3-1
j_gene: TRBJ2-7
CDR3aa: CASSQVRQAYEQYF
CDR3nt: TGTGCCAGCAGCCAAGTTAGACAAGCCTACGAGCAGTACTTC

d_gene: NA
abundance: NA
v_gene: TRBV20-1
j_gene: TRBJ2-3
CDR3aa: CSARELGGLGTDTQYF
CDR3nt: TGCAGTGCTAGAGAGCTCGGTGGACTTGGCACAGATACGCAGTATTTT

d_gene: NA
abundance: NA
v_gene: TRBV20-1
j_gene: TRBJ1-5
CDR3aa: CSASGMSNQPQHF
CDR3nt: TGCAGTGCTAGCGGGATGAGCAATCAGCCCCAGCATTTT

d_gene: TRBD1
abundance: NA
v_gene: TRBV4-3
j_gene: TRBJ2-1
CDR3aa: CASSRGTEETQFF
CDR3nt: TGCGCCAGCAGCCGGGGGACAGAAGAGACCCAGTTCTTC

d_gene: NA
abundance: NA
v_gene: TRBV12-3/TRBV12-4
j_gene: TRBJ2-5
CDR3aa: CASRWGQETQYF
CDR3nt: TGTGCCAGCAGATGGGGGCAAGAGACCCAGTACTTC

d_gene: TRBD2
abundance: few
v_gene: TRBV20-1
j_gene: TRBJ2-3
CDR3aa: CSAAGLAGVDTQYF
CDR3nt: TGCAGTGCAGCCGGACTAGCGGGGGTAGATACGCAGTATTTT

d_gene: NA
abundance: NA
v_gene: TRBV9
j_gene: TRBJ2-1
CDR3aa: CASSARAYNEQFF
CDR3nt: TGTGCCAGCAGCGCCCGGGCCTACAATGAGCAGTTCTTC

d_gene: TRBD1
abundance: NA
v_gene: TRBV11-2
j_gene: TRBJ2-7
CDR3aa: CASRQGWNEQYF
CDR3nt: TGTGCCAGCAGACAGGGGTGGAACGAGCAGTACTTC